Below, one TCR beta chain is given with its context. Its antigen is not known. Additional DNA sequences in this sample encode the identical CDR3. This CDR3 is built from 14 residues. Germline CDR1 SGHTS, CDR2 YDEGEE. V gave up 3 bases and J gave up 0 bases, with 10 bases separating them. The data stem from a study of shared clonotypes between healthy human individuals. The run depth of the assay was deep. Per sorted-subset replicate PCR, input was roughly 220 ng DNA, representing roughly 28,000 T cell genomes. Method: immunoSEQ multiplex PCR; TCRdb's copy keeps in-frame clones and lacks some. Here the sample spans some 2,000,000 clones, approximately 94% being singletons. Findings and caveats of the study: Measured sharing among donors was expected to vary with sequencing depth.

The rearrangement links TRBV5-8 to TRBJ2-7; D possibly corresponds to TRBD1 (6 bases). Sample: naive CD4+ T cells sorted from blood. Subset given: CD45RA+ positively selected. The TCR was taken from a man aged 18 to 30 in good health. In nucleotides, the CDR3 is TGTGCCAGCAGCTCCGGACAGAGCTCCTACGAGCAGTACTTC. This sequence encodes CASSSGQSSYEQYF. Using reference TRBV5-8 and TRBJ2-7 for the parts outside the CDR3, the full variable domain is EAGVTQSPTHLIKTRGQQATLRCSPISGHTSVYWYQQALGLGLQFLLWYDEGEERNRGNFPPRFSGRQFPNYSSELNVNALELEDSALYLCASSSGQSSYEQYFGPGTRLTVT.